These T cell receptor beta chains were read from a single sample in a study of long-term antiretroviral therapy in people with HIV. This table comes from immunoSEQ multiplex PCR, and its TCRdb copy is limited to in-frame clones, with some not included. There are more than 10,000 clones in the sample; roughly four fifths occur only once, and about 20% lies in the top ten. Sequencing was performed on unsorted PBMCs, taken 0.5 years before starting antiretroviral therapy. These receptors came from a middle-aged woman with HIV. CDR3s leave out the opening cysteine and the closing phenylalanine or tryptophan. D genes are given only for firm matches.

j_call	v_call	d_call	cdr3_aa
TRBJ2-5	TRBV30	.	AWSVVYGETQY
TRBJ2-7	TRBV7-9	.	ASTIVGSPYEQY
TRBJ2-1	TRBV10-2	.	ASSDWAEDYNEQF
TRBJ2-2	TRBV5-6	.	ASSFGTGELF
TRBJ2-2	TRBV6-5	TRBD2	ASSYSTGGLRELF
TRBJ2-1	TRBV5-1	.	ASSFGDRGNMDEQF
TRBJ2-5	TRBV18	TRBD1	ASSPLGTAKETQY
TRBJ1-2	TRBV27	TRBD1	ASRALGQRHGYT
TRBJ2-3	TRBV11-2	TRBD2	ASSPRLARADTQY
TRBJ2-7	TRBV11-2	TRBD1	ASSLVSGQLDEQY
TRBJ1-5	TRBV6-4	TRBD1	ASGEDRVVRQPQH
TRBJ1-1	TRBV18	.	ASSPPSRAGTEAF
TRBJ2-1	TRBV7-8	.	ASSLGDFGSYNEQF
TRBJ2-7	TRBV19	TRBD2	ASTPGTSGTLEQY
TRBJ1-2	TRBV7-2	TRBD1	ASSLGGTGGGYGYT
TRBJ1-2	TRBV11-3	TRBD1	ASSLGPTGDYYGYT
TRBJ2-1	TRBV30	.	AWRVSPGSPPGEF
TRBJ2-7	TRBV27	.	ASSLGASYEQY
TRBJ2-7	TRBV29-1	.	SVSWGPYEQY
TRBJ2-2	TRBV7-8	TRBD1	ASSLADRGFTGELF
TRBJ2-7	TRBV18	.	VSSDQAGTGQY
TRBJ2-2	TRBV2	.	ASTLGPETGELF
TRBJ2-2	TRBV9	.	ASSVEESTGELF
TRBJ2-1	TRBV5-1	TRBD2	ASSLVGTSSAYNEQF
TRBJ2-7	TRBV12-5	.	ASGFTLGSSYEQY
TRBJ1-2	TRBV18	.	ASSPPGVPYGYT
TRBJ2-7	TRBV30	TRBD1	AWSVGTGAYEQY
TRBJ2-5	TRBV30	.	AWNRKGQETQY
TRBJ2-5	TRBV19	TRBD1	ASTRRLPGQGRETQY
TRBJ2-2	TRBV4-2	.	ASSQDLARRNTGELF
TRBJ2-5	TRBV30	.	AWSVRRQTETQY
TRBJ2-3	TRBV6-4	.	ASSELGGAADTQY
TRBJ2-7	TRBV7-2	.	ASSLGGENEQY
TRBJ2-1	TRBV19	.	ASSLPPYNEQF